Shown below are 19 T cell receptor beta chains from a single sample sequenced in a study of radiotherapy plus CTLA-4 blockade in lung cancer. Here immunoSEQ multiplex PCR was the method, and the copy in TCRdb shows in-frame clones only, minus some. The table lists about 120,000 clones, 75% to 90% of them singletons. The input for sequencing was peripheral blood, taken from a patient treated with radiotherapy plus ipilimumab. All receptors come from a human donor with non-small cell lung cancer that progressed on radiotherapy plus ipilimumab.

Written as DNA, the CDR3 is TGTGCCAGCAGCTTAACGAATAAAGGCTACTCTGGGGCCAACGTCCTGACTTTC. Translated, it gives CASSLTNKGYSGANVLTF. The J gene is TRBJ2-6, the V gene TRBV7-3; D remains ambiguous. This CDR3 has 18 amino acids. Trimming pared 0 bases from V and 0 bases from J, leaving 12 bases between. Germline loops: CDR1 SGHTA, CDR2 FQGTGA.

This sequence joins TRBV27 and TRBJ1-1; D is unclear. V was cut by 7 bases and J by 3 bases, with 21 bases left in between. CDR1 is MNHEY, CDR2 SMNVEV, per germline (reference sequence). The CDR3 contains 16 residues. The CDR3 is CASNPLAQAGYTEAFF. For the CDR3, the DNA is TGTGCCAGCAACCCTTTAGCTCAGGCGGGGTACACTGAAGCTTTCTTT.

The chain combines TRBV25-1 with TRBJ2-3; TRBD2 agrees at 9 bases. This CDR3 region has 16 residues. Looked up from germline, CDR1 is MGHDK and CDR2 is SYGVNS. After removal of 4 bases from V and 2 bases from J, the junction contained 7 bases not matched to a gene. This chain's CDR3 is CASSVGSGSLTDTQYF. In nucleotides, the CDR3 is TGTGCCAGCAGTGTGGGTAGCGGGAGTCTCACAGATACGCAGTATTTT.

The chain is built from TRBV7-9 and TRBJ1-1, with D tentatively TRBD1 (5 bases). The germline V gene encodes CDR1 SEHNR and CDR2 FQNEAQ (reference sequence). Deletions cut 3 bases from V and 0 bases from J, with 8 bases between. The CDR3 loop spans 14 amino acids. CDR3 DNA: TGTGCCAGCAGCTTGGGGCGGATGAACACTGAAGCTTTCTTT. It codes for CASSLGRMNTEAFF.

This clone appeared once. This sequence joins TRBV6-5 and TRBJ1-5; 8 nucleotides match TRBD1. V lost 5 bases and J lost 15; bases outside the gene matches: 9. CDR3 length: 12 amino acids. Per the germline V gene, CDR1 is MNHEY and CDR2 is SVGAGI. DNA of the CDR3: TGTGCCAGCAGTGAATCGGTAGGACAGGGGCATTTT. Its protein is CASSESVGQGHF.

In this sample, this clone turned up once. This rearrangement joins TRBV4-1 to TRBJ2-7, with D unclear. V was shortened by 2 bases and J by 2 bases, with 10 bases between the two germline ends. This CDR3 spans 14 amino acids. Germline lookup yields CDR1 MGHRA and CDR2 YSYEKL. The CDR3 DNA reads TGCGCCAGCAGCCAACGCGACGGAACCTACGAGCAGTACTTC. Translation: CASSQRDGTYEQYF.

The rearrangement links TRBV27 to TRBJ2-7; 7 positions agree with TRBD2. CDR3 length: 14 amino acids. Germline V gives CDR1 MNHEY, CDR2 SMNVEV (reference sequence). J was trimmed by 5 bases and V by 8 bases; bases with no gene match: 12. Here the CDR3 reads CASLPGGGSHEQYF. The CDR3 nucleotides read TGTGCCAGCCTGCCGGGGGGAGGGAGCCACGAGCAGTACTTC.

This sequence joins TRBV5-1 and TRBJ2-1, with 11 bases fitting TRBD2. Germline CDR1 and CDR2: SGHRS and YFSETQ. This CDR3 region has 18 residues. J lost 5 bases, V lost 4 bases, and 14 bases had no gene match. In DNA, the CDR3 is TGCGCCAGCAGCCCCTGGGGGAAGACTAGCGGGACCCACAATGAGCAGTTCTTC. Amino acids: CASSPWGKTSGTHNEQFF.

This clone appeared once. The chain couples TRBV7-8 to TRBJ2-3; TRBD2 aligns across 15 bases. Trimming at V came to 5 bases and at J to 6 bases, leaving 6 bases not matched to a gene. The CDR3 contains 16 residues. CDR1 SGHVS and CDR2 FQNEAQ come from the germline V gene. Here the CDR3 reads CASSRGLAGGSDTQYF. The CDR3 DNA reads TGTGCCAGCAGCCGGGGACTAGCGGGAGGTTCTGATACGCAGTATTTT. Full variable domain (outside the CDR3, taken from reference TRBV7-8 and TRBJ2-3): GAGVSQSPRYKVAKRGQDVALRCDPISGHVSLFWYQQALGQGPEFLTYFQNEAQLDKSGLPSDRFFAERPEGSVSTLKIQRTQQEDSAVYLCASSRGLAGGSDTQYFGPGTRLTVL.

This clone was counted a single time. The chain combines TRBV10-3 with TRBJ2-7; 7 nucleotides align to TRBD2. CDR3 length: 13 residues. The V gene end was trimmed by 11 bases and the J gene end by 3 bases; junction bases not matched to a gene: 10. The V gene's germline CDR1 is ENHRY and CDR2 SYGVKD. CDR3 bases: TGTGCCTCCGTGGCGGGAGCAGGCTACGAGCAGTACTTC. It codes for CASVAGAGYEQYF.

The rearrangement links TRBV2 to TRBJ1-2; TRBD1 matches 7 bases. The CDR3 runs 14 residues. The V gene end was trimmed by 4 bases and the J gene end by 5 bases; junction bases not matched to a gene: 7. CDR1 is SNHLY and CDR2 is FYNNEI in the germline V gene. The chain's CDR3 is CASSGDSIMYGYTF. The CDR3 nucleotides read TGTGCCAGCAGTGGGGACAGCATAATGTATGGCTACACCTTC. The whole variable domain, remainder taken from reference TRBV2 and TRBJ1-2, is EPEVTQTPSHQVTQMGQEVILRCVPISNHLYFYWYRQILGQKVEFLVSFYNNEISEKSEIFDDQFSVERPDGSNFTLKIRSTKLEDSAMYFCASSGDSIMYGYTFGSGTRLTVV.

The rearrangement joins TRBV4-1 to TRBJ2-5; the match to TRBD1 covers 9 bases. V lost 3 bases to trimming and J lost 7 bases; unmatched junction nucleotides: 12. There are 16 residues in the CDR3. In germline, CDR1 is MGHRA, CDR2 YSYEKL. CDR3 sequence: CASSQEIWTGVGTQYF. Here the CDR3 DNA reads TGCGCCAGCAGCCAGGAAATTTGGACAGGGGTGGGGACCCAGTACTTC.

The chain couples TRBV27 to TRBJ2-5; 10 nucleotides line up with TRBD2. The last part of the DNA fits TRBJ2-7 better; the J call may be wrong. The germline gives CDR1 MNHEY, CDR2 SMNVEV (reference sequence). This CDR3 is 15 amino acids long. The CDR3 DNA reads TGTGCCAGCAGTCCTAGCGGGAGCCCCTCCTACGAGCAGTACTTC. Its protein is CASSPSGSPSYEQYF.

The chain has TRBV1 and TRBJ2-7; TRBD2, the table's D call, was not compared with the DNA. TRBV1 is a pseudogene. The CDR3 is 18 amino acids. The CDR3 protein is CTSSRALGASGKISEQYF. In nucleotides, the CDR3 is TGCACCAGCAGCCGAGCATTAGGGGCTAGCGGGAAAATCAGCGAGCAGTACTTC.

The chain is built from TRBV2 and TRBJ2-3; D not certain. The CDR3 has 13 amino acids. The V gene lost 7 bases and the J gene lost 3 bases, with 11 bases spanning the gap. In germline, CDR1 is SNHLY, CDR2 FYNNEI. CDR3 amino acids: CASNLVGTDTQYF. The CDR3 DNA is TGTGCCAGCAACCTCGTTGGGACAGATACGCAGTATTTT.

This clone was recorded a few times. The chain links TRBV9 to TRBJ2-1; 12 bases fit TRBD2. V was pared by 0 bases and J by 10 bases, with 8 bases of the junction left unmatched. From germline, CDR1 is SGDLS and CDR2 YYNGEE. CDR3 length: 16 amino acids. The DNA of the CDR3 is TGTGCCAGCAGCGTAGATTCAGGACTAGCGGGACACGAGCAGTTCTTC. Translation: CASSVDSGLAGHEQFF.

This chain links TRBV11-2 with TRBJ1-4, with unresolved D. This CDR3 has 12 residues. Between the trimmed V and J ends, which lost 5 bases and 8 bases, there was a span of 9 bases. The germline gives CDR1 SGHAT, CDR2 FQNNGV. In nucleotides, the CDR3 is TGTGCCAGCAGCCCCAGACCCGAAAAACTGTTTTTT. Its translation: CASSPRPEKLFF. The full variable domain, its missing parts supplied by reference TRBV11-2 and TRBJ1-4, is EAGVAQSPRYKIIEKRQSVAFWCNPISGHATLYWYQQILGQGPKLLIQFQNNGVVDDSQLPKDRFSAERLKGVDSTLKIQPAKLEDSAVYLCASSPRPEKLFFGSGTQLSVL.

The gene calls are TRBV10-2 and TRBJ2-5; TRBD1 matches at 7 bases. Germline V gives CDR1 WSHSY, CDR2 SAAADI. The trim removed 1 base at V and 5 bases at J, leaving 4 bases unmatched. The CDR3 is 14 residues long. The CDR3 DNA sequence: TGCGCCAGCAGTGAGTTGACAGGGCTGGAGACCCAGTACTTC. Translating it yields CASSELTGLETQYF.

This clone appeared a single time. The genes are TRBV19 and TRBJ1-2, with 9 bases that match TRBD1. Germline trimming cut 0 bases from V and 7 bases from J; bases unmatched to any gene: 9. The length of the CDR3 is 16 residues. Germline V gene sequence: CDR1 LNHDA, CDR2 SQIVND (reference sequence). CDR3 sequence reads: CASSIENRDRASGYTF. Here the CDR3 DNA reads TGTGCCAGTAGTATAGAAAACCGGGACAGGGCTTCTGGCTACACCTTC.